This TCR beta chain was retrieved from a study of CD8+ T cells in alopecia areata. PBMCs served as the source from which CD4+ and CD8+ T cells were sorted. After isolation, RNA underwent reverse transcription to generate cDNA as the sequencing template. Using immunoSEQ multiplex PCR, the repertoire was profiled, and TCRdb retains in-frame clones only, with some absent. The sample holds some 200,000 clones, roughly three fifths seen once. Regarding the study as a whole: Normal-skin resident alphabeta T cells also appear among scalp sample sequences. In patients, TCRs were shared less clearly than in mice, and HLA may possibly be involved. The study found higher clonality in lesional than normal scalp, especially in alopecia totalis/universalis.

The V gene lost 2 bases and the J gene lost 3 bases, with 14 bases spanning the gap. This CDR3 region has 15 residues. CDR1 SGHTA and CDR2 FQGNSA come from the germline V gene. Points on this clone: No antigen is known for it.

Sequenced material: CD8+ T cells sorted from blood. The TCR was taken from a human donor in good health. This chain joins TRBV7-2 and TRBJ2-7; tentative D call: TRBD2 (5 bases). The CDR3 DNA is TGTGCCAGCAGCTTAAATCCGGGAATCAACTACGAGCAGTACTTC. Protein: CASSLNPGINYEQYF.